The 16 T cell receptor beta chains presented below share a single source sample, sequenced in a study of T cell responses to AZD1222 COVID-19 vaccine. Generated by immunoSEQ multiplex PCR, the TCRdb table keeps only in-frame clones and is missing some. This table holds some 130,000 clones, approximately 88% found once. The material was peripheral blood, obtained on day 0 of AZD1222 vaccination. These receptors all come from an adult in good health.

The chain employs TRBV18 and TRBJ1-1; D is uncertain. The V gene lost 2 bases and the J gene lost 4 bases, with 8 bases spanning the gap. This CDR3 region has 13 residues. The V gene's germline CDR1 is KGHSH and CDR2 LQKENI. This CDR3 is CASSPGWGTEAFF. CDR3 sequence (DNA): TGTGCCAGCTCACCAGGGTGGGGCACTGAAGCTTTCTTT.

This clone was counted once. The CDR3 DNA follows: TGTGCCAGCAGCGTAGCTACGGATGGGGGCCCGACGCAGTATTTT. As protein: CASSVATDGGPTQYF. The chain couples TRBV9 to TRBJ2-3; tentative D call: TRBD1 (6 bases). Germline CDR1 SGDLS, CDR2 YYNGEE. The CDR3 runs 15 residues. V was pared by 0 bases and J by 9 bases, with 17 bases between.

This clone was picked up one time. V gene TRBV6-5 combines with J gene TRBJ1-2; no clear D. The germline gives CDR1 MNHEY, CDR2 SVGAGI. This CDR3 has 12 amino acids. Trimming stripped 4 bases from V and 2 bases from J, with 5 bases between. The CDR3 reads CASSSRNYGYTF. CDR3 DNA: TGTGCCAGCAGTTCCAGAAACTATGGCTACACCTTC.

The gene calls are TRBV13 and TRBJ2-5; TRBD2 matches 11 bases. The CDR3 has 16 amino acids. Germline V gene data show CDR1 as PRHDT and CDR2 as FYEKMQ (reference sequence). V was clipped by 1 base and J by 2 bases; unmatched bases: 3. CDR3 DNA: TGTGCCAGCAGCTTAGAGCTAGCGGGGGGTCAAGAGACCCAGTACTTC. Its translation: CASSLELAGGQETQYF.

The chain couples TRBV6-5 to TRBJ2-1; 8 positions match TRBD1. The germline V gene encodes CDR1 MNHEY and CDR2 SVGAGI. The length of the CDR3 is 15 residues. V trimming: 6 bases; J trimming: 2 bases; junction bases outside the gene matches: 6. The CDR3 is CASSISGGPYNEQFF. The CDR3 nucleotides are TGTGCCAGCAGCATTTCAGGGGGCCCCTACAATGAGCAGTTCTTC.

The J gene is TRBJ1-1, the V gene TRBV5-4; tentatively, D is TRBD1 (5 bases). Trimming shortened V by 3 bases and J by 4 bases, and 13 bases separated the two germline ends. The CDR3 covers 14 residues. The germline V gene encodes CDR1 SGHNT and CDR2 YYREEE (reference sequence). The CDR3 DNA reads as TGTGCCAGCAGCTCCCCAGGGAGGGGCACTGAAGCTTTCTTT. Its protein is CASSSPGRGTEAFF.

The CDR3 region has the DNA TGTGCCAGCAGTAGGGGGACAGCCAGTAATTCACCCCTCCACTTT. It specifies CASSRGTASNSPLHF. This chain links TRBV27 with TRBJ1-6; TRBD1 agrees at 7 bases. This CDR3 contains 15 residues. The V gene end was trimmed by 5 bases and the J gene end by 6 bases; junction bases not matched to a gene: 7. The germline V gene encodes CDR1 MNHEY and CDR2 SMNVEV (reference sequence).

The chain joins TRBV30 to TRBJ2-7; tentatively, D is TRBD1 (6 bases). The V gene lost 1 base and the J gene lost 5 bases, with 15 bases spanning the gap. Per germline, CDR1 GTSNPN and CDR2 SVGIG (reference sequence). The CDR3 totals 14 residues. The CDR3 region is CAWSAGTRQHEQYF. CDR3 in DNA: TGTGCCTGGAGTGCCGGGACACGTCAGCACGAGCAGTACTTC.

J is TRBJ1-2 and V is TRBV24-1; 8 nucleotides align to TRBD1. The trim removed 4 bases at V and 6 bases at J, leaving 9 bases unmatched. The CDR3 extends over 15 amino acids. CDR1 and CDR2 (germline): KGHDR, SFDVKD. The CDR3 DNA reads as TGTGCCACCAGTGACCCTAGACAGGGGCGGGATGGCTACACCTTC. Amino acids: CATSDPRQGRDGYTF.

The CDR3 spells CAISEPGGEGADTQYF. CDR3 coding DNA: TGTGCCATCAGTGAGCCCGGGGGGGAGGGGGCAGATACGCAGTATTTT. V usage is TRBV10-3 and J usage is TRBJ2-3; 8 nucleotides agree with TRBD2. Germline lookup yields CDR1 ENHRY and CDR2 SYGVKD. This CDR3 is built from 16 residues. Losses at the gene ends were 2 bases for V and 4 bases for J; bases not matched to a gene: 8.

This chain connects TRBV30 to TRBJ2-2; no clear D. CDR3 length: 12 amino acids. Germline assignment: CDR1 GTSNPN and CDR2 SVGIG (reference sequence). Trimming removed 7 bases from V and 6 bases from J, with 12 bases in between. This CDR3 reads CASSWGPGELFF. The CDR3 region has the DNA TGTGCCTCTTCGTGGGGTCCCGGGGAGCTGTTTTTT.

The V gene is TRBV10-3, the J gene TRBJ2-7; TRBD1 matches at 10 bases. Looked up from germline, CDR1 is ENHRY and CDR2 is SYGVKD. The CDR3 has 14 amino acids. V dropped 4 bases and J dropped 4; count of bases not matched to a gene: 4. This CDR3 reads CAISGSDRGYEQYF. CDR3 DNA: TGTGCCATCAGTGGGTCGGACAGGGGGTACGAGCAGTACTTC.

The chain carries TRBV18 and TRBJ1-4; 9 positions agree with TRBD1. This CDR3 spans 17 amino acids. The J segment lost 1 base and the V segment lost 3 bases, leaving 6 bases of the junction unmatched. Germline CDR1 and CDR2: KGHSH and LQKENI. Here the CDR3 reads CASSPNTGGKTNEKLFF. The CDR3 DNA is TGTGCCAGCTCACCGAACACAGGGGGCAAAACTAATGAAAAACTGTTTTTT. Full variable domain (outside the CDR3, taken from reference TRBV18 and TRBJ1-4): NAGVMQNPRHLVRRRGQEARLRCSPMKGHSHVYWYRQLPEEGLKFMVYLQKENIIDESGMPKERFSAEFPKEGPSILRIQQVVRGDSAAYFCASSPNTGGKTNEKLFFGSGTQLSVL.

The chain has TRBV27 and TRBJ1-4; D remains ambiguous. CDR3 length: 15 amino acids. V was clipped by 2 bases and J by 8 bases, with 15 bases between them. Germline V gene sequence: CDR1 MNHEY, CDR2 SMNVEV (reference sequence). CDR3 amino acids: CASSLEAGRGEKLFF. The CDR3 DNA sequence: TGTGCCAGCAGTTTAGAAGCAGGAAGAGGCGAAAAACTGTTTTTT. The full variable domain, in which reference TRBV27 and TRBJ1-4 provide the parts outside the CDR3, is EAQVTQNPRYLITVTGKKLTVTCSQNMNHEYMSWYRQDPGLGLRQIYYSMNVEVTDKGDVPEGYKVSRKEKRNFPLILESPSPNQTSLYFCASSLEAGRGEKLFFGSGTQLSVL.

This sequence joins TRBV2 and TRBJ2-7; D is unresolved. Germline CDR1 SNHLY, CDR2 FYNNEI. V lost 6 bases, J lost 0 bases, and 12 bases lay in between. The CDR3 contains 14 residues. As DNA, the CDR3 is TGTGCCAGCAGGGAGACGGAGTACTCCTACGAGCAGTACTTC. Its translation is CASRETEYSYEQYF. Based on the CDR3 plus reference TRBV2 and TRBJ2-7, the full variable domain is EPEVTQTPSHQVTQMGQEVILRCVPISNHLYFYWYRQILGQKVEFLVSFYNNEISEKSEIFDDQFSVERPDGSNFTLKIRSTKLEDSAMYFCASRETEYSYEQYFGPGTRLTVT.

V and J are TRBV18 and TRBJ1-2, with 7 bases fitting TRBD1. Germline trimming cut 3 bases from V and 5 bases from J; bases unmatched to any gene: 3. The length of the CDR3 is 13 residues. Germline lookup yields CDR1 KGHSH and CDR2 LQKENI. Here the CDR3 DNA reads TGTGCCAGCTCACCTGGGACAGAATATGGCTACACCTTC. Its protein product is CASSPGTEYGYTF.